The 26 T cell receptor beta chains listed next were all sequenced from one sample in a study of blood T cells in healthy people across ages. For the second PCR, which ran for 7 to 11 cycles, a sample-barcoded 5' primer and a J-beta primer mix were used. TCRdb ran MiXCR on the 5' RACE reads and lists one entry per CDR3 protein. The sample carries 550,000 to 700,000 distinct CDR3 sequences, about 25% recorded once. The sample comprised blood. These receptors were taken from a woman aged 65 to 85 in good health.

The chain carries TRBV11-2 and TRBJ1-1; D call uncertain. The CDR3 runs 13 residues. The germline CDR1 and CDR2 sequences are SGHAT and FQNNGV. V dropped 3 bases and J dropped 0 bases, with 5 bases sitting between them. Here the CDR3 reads CASSLAVNTEAFF. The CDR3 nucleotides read TGTGCCAGCAGCTTGGCCGTGAACACTGAAGCTTTCTTT.

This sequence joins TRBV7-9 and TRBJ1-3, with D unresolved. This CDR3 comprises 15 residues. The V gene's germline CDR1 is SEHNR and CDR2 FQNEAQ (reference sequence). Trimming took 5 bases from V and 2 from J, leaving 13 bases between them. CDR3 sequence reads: CASSELRNTGNTIYF. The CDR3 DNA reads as TGTGCCAGCAGCGAACTTCGGAATACTGGAAACACCATATATTTT.

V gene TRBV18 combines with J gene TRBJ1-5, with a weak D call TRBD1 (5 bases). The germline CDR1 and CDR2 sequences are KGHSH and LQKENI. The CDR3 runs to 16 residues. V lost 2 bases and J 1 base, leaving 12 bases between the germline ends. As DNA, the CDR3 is TGTGCCAGCTCACCATATATGGGACGAAGCAATCAGCCCCAGCATTTT. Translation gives CASSPYMGRSNQPQHF.

CDR3 in DNA: TGCGCCAGCAGCCCTCGGGACCCCAGCGGGGAGCTGTTTTTT. Its protein is CASSPRDPSGELFF. The chain uses TRBV4-3 and TRBJ2-2; D possibly uses TRBD1 or TRBD2 (5 bases each). The CDR3 is made up of 14 amino acids. Deletions cut 4 bases from V and 7 bases from J, with 13 bases between. Germline CDR1 LGHNA, CDR2 YSLEER.

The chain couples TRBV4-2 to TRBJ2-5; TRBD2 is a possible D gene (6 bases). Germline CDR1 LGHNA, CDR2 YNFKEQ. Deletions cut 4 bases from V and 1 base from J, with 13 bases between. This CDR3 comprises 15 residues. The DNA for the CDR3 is TGTGCCAGCAGCCCAAGGCGGGACTTCCAAGAGACCCAGTACTTC. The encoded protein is CASSPRRDFQETQYF.

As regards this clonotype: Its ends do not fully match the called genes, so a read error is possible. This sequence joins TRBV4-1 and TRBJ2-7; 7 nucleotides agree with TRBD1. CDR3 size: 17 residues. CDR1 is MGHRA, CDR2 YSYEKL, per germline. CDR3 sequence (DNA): TGCGCCAGCAGCCAAGATCCGAAAAGCCAGGGGGTATACGAGCAGCACTTC. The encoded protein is CASSQDPKSQGVYEQHF.

The CDR3 loop is CATSRGVGVDTEAFF. The CDR3 DNA reads as TGTGCCACCAGCAGAGGGGTGGGCGTGGACACTGAAGCTTTCTTT. The chain links TRBV15 to TRBJ1-1; no firm D call. Per germline, CDR1 LNHNV and CDR2 YYDKDF (reference sequence). Trimming removed 1 base from V and 3 bases from J, with 12 bases in between. This CDR3 comprises 15 residues.

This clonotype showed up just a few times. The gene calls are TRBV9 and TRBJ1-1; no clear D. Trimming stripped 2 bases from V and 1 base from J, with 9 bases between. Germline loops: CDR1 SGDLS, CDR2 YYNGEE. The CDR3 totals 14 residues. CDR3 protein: CASSVEGWNTEAFF. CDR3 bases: TGTGCCAGCAGCGTTGAGGGCTGGAACACTGAAGCTTTCTTT.

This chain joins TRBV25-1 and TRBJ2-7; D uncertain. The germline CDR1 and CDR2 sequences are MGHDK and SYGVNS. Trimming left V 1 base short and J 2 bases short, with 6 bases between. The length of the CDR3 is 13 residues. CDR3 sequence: CASSESQTYEQYF. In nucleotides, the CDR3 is TGTGCCAGCAGTGAATCGCAAACCTACGAGCAGTACTTC.

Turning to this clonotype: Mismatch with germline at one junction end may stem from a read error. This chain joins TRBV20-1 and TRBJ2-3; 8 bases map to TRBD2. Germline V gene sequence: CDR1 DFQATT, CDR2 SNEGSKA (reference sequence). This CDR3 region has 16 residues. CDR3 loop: CNARDPTAGGTDTQYF. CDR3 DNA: TGCAATGCTAGAGATCCCACAGCGGGGGGCACAGATACGCAGTATTTT.

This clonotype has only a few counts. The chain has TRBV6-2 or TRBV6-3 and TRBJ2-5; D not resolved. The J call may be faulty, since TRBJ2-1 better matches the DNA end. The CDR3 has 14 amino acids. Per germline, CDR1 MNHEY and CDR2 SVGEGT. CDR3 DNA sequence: TGTGCCAGCAGTTACTCGGGTTTCGGCAATGAGCAGTTCTTC. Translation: CASSYSGFGNEQFF.

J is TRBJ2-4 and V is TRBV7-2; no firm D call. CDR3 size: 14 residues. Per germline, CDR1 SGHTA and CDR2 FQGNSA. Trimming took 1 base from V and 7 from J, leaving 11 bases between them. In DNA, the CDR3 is TGTGCCAGCAGCTTAGAGGGTAGGGCGAACATTCAGTACTTC. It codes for CASSLEGRANIQYF.

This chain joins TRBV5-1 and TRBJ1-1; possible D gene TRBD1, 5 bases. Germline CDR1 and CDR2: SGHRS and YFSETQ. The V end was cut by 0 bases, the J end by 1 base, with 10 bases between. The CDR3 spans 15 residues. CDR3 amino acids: CASSLAPTANTEAFF. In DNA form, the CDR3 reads TGCGCCAGCAGCTTGGCCCCGACAGCGAACACTGAAGCTTTCTTT.

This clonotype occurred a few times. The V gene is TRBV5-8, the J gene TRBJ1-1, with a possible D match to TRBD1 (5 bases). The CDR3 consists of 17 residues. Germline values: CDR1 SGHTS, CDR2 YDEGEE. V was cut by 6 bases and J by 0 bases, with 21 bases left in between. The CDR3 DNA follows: TGTGCCAGCAACATGGGGGGTTTAGTTATCATGAACACTGAAGCTTTCTTT. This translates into CASNMGGLVIMNTEAFF.

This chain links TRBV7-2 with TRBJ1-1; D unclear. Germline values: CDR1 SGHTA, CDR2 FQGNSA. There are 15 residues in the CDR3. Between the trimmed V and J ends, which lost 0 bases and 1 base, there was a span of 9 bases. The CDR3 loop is CASSLAGSWNTEAFF. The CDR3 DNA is TGTGCCAGCAGCTTAGCTGGGAGCTGGAACACTGAAGCTTTCTTT.

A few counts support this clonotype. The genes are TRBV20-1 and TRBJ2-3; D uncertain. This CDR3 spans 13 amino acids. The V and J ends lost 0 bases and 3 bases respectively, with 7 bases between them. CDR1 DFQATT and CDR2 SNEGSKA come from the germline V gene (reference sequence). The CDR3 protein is CSARDALTDTQYF. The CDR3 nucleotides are TGCAGTGCTAGAGACGCTTTAACAGATACGCAGTATTTT.

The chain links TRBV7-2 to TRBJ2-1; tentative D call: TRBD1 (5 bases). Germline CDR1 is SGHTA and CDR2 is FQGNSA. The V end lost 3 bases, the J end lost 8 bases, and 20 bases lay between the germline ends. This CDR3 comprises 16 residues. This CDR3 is CASSLGPAGGGHEQFF. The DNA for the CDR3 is TGTGCCAGCAGCTTGGGGCCTGCAGGTGGTGGCCATGAGCAGTTCTTC.

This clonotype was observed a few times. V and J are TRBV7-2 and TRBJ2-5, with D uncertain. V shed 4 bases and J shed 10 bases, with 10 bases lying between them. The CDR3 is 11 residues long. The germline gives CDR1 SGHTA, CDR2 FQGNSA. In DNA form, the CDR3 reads TGTGCCAGCAGCTCGCAGAGAGACCAGTACTTC. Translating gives CASSSQRDQYF.

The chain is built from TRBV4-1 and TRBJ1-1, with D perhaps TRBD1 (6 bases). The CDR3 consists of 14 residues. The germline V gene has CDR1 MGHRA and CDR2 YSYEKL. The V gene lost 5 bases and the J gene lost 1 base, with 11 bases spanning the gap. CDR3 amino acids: CASSRTAENTEAFF. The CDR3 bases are TGCGCCAGCAGCAGGACAGCTGAGAACACTGAAGCTTTCTTT.

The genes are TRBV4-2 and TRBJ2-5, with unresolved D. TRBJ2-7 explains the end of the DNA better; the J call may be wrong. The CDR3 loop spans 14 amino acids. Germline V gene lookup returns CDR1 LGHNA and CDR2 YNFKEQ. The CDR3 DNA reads TGTGCCAGCAGCCAAGATCCGAGTCCCTACGAGCAGTACTTC. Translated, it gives CASSQDPSPYEQYF.

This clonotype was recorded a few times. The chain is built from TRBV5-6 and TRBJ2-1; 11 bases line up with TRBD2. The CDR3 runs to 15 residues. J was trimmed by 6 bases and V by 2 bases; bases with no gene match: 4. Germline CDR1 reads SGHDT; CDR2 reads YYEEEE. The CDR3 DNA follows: TGTGCCAGCAGCTTCATTAGCGGGGGGGTCAATGAGCAGTTCTTC. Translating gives CASSFISGGVNEQFF. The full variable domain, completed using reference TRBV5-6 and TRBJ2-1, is DAGVTQSPTHLIKTRGQQVTLRCSPKSGHDTVSWYQQALGQGPQFIFQYYEEEERQRGNFPDRFSGHQFPNYSSELNVNALLLGDSALYLCASSFISGGVNEQFFGPGTRLTVL.

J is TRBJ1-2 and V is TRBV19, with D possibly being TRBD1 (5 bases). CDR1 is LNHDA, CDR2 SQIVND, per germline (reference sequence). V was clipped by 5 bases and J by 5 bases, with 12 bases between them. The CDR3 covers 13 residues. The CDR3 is CASSPRGPYGYTF. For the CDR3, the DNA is TGTGCCAGTAGTCCAAGGGGACCTTATGGCTACACCTTC.

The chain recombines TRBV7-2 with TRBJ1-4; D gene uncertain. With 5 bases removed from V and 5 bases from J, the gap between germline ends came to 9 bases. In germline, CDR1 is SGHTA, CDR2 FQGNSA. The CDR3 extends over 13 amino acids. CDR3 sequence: CASSQSINEKLFF. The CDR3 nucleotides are TGTGCCAGCAGCCAATCCATCAATGAAAAACTGTTTTTT.

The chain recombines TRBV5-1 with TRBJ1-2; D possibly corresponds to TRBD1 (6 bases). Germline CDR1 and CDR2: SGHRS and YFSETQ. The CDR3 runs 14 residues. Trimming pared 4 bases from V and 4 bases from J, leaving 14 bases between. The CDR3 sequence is CASSQGTGIYGYTF. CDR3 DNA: TGCGCCAGCAGCCAGGGGACGGGGATCTATGGCTACACCTTC.

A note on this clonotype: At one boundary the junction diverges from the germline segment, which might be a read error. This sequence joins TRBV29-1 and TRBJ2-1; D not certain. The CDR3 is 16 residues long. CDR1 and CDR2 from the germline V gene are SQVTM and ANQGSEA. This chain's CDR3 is CSVEESDGSSHNEQFF. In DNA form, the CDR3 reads TGCAGCGTTGAAGAGTCGGACGGCAGCTCCCACAATGAGCAGTTCTTC.

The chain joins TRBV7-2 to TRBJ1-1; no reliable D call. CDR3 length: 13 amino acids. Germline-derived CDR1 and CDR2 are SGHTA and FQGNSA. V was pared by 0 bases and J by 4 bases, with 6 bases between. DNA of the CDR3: TGTGCCAGCAGCTTAGCTCTTCTCACTGAAGCTTTCTTT. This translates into CASSLALLTEAFF.